One and the same sample provided the 20 T cell receptor beta chains below, sequenced in a study of blood T cell repertoires in COVID-19. Assay: immunoSEQ multiplex PCR; the TCRdb copy retains only in-frame clones and omits some. Of roughly 290,000 clones in the sample, approximately 85% were seen once. Sequences were obtained from PBMCs or T cells enriched from blood (not recorded which). These receptors all stem from a man aged 25-45 years who had recovered from COVID-19.

The chain has TRBV30 and TRBJ2-5; tentative D call: TRBD1 (6 bases). This CDR3 region has 16 residues. V lost 0 bases to trimming and J lost 1 base, with 15 bases between them. Germline-derived CDR1 and CDR2 are GTSNPN and SVGIG (reference sequence). The CDR3 loop is CAWSVPGTSIQETQYF. CDR3 sequence (DNA): TGTGCCTGGAGTGTTCCGGGGACATCAATCCAAGAGACCCAGTACTTC.

This clone was recorded many times. The rearrangement links TRBV5-1 to TRBJ2-3; tentative D call: TRBD1 (5 bases). Germline V gene data show CDR1 as SGHRS and CDR2 as YFSETQ. The V and J ends lost 0 bases and 2 bases respectively, with 16 bases between them. The CDR3 consists of 17 residues. The CDR3: CASSLGLDSHSTDTQYF. DNA for the CDR3: TGCGCCAGCAGCTTGGGCCTAGACAGCCACTCCACAGATACGCAGTATTTT.

The chain is built from TRBV3-1 (or the pseudogene TRBV3-2) and TRBJ2-5; 10 nucleotides match TRBD2. J gave up 4 bases and V 4 bases, and 3 bases lay outside the gene matches. The CDR3 contains 14 residues. The germline gives CDR1 LGHDT, CDR2 YNNKEL (reference sequence). The CDR3 is CASSLGLARETQYF. The CDR3 DNA sequence: TGTGCCAGCAGCCTGGGACTAGCGAGAGAGACCCAGTACTTC.

A remark on this clone: An end of the junction differs from the germline gene, which may be a read error. J is TRBJ1-3 and V is TRBV5-4; D is ambiguous. This CDR3 spans 12 amino acids. The germline V gene encodes CDR1 SGHNT and CDR2 YYREEE (reference sequence). The CDR3 DNA reads TGTGCCAGCAGCTTGGGTGGAGACACCATATATTTT. It translates to CASSLGGDTIYF.

This clone was recorded only once. The chain couples TRBV20-1 to TRBJ1-1, with TRBD1 as a possible D gene (6 bases). The CDR3 extends over 10 amino acids. Germline values: CDR1 DFQATT, CDR2 SNEGSKA (reference sequence). V lost 5 bases, J lost 11 bases, and 12 bases lay in between. In DNA form, the CDR3 reads TGCAGTGCTTCGGACAGTAGGGCTTTCTTT. It codes for CSASDSRAFF.

This clone was observed a handful of times. The chain combines TRBV3-1 (or the pseudogene TRBV3-2) with TRBJ1-6, with 12 bases aligning to TRBD1. The CDR3 runs 17 residues. Germline V lookup: CDR1 LGHDT, CDR2 YNNKEL (reference sequence). Unmatched junction bases numbered 3, after V lost 4 bases and J lost 2 bases. The CDR3 region is CASSPGTGGTYNSPLHF. The CDR3 bases are TGTGCCAGCAGCCCCGGGACAGGGGGCACCTATAATTCACCCCTCCACTTT.

The genes are TRBV19 and TRBJ1-2; 8 bases line up with TRBD1. V lost 6 bases to trimming and J lost 0 bases; unmatched junction nucleotides: 18. Germline CDR1 reads LNHDA; CDR2 reads SQIVND (reference sequence). This CDR3 has 19 amino acids. CDR3 DNA: TGTGCCAGTAGGAGAATCCGGACAGGGCAATTATATTCTAACTATGGCTACACCTTC. It specifies CASRRIRTGQLYSNYGYTF.

The V call is TRBV5-1, the J call TRBJ2-2; 10 positions agree with TRBD2. Germline values: CDR1 SGHRS, CDR2 YFSETQ. J gave up 2 bases and V 2 bases, and 3 bases lay outside the gene matches. The CDR3 covers 16 residues. Written as DNA, the CDR3 is TGCGCCAGCAGCTTTGGACTAGCGGATAACACCGGGGAGCTGTTTTTT. Translating it yields CASSFGLADNTGELFF.

The rearrangement links TRBV5-1 to TRBJ2-2, with D possibly being TRBD1 (7 bases). V gave up 4 bases and J gave up 8 bases, with 15 bases separating them. Germline V gives CDR1 SGHRS, CDR2 YFSETQ. CDR3 length equals 14 residues. Written as DNA, the CDR3 is TGCGCCAGCAGCGCGGGACAGCTTCGGGGGGAGCTGTTTTTT. Protein: CASSAGQLRGELFF.

The chain couples TRBV5-5 to TRBJ1-1; D is ambiguous. Trimming cost V 4 bases and J 1 base, with 8 bases left between them. This CDR3 comprises 13 residues. Germline loops: CDR1 SGHKS, CDR2 YYEKEE (reference sequence). The DNA of the CDR3 is TGTGCCAGCAGCGTTTCGTCGAACACTGAAGCTTTCTTT. This sequence encodes CASSVSSNTEAFF.

V and J are TRBV11-2 and TRBJ1-1; 10 nucleotides line up with TRBD1. The CDR3 has 15 amino acids. In germline, CDR1 is SGHAT, CDR2 FQNNGV. With V trimmed by 4 bases and J by 5 bases, 7 bases remained unmatched. The CDR3 reads CASSSPTGGRTEAFF. The CDR3 DNA sequence: TGTGCCAGCAGCTCCCCGACAGGGGGCAGGACTGAAGCTTTCTTT.

J is TRBJ1-5 and V is TRBV4-3; tentatively, D is TRBD1 (6 bases). The CDR3 is made up of 15 amino acids. The V gene's germline CDR1 is LGHNA and CDR2 YSLEER. Trimming pared 1 base from V and 4 bases from J, leaving 11 bases between. The CDR3 loop reads CASSQVAGANQPQHF. The CDR3 DNA reads TGCGCCAGCAGCCAAGTGGCAGGGGCGAATCAGCCCCAGCATTTT.

This clone appeared once. The chain uses TRBV6-5 and TRBJ1-2; 10 nucleotides match TRBD1. CDR1 MNHEY and CDR2 SVGAGI come from the germline V gene. The CDR3 is made up of 15 amino acids. V shed 2 bases, J shed 4 bases, and the junction held 4 bases outside the gene matches. DNA for the CDR3: TGTGCCAGCAGTTACCGGACAGGGGGAGCCTATGGCTACACCTTC. Translated: CASSYRTGGAYGYTF.

The J gene is TRBJ2-3, the V gene TRBV4-2, with 13 bases that match TRBD2. V lost 0 bases and J lost 11; bases outside the gene matches: 8. CDR3 length: 16 amino acids. The V gene's germline CDR1 is LGHNA and CDR2 YNFKEQ. This CDR3 reads CASSQDRGLAGIMQYF. CDR3 nucleotide sequence: TGTGCCAGCAGCCAAGATCGGGGACTAGCGGGGATAATGCAGTATTTT.

The chain recombines TRBV6-5 with TRBJ1-1, with TRBD1 identical over 10 bases. There are 14 residues in the CDR3. The germline gives CDR1 MNHEY, CDR2 SVGAGI. After removal of 5 bases from V and 5 bases from J, the junction contained 5 bases not matched to a gene. CDR3 protein: CASSRDRGRTEAFF. The CDR3 DNA sequence: TGTGCCAGCAGTAGGGACAGGGGACGGACTGAAGCTTTCTTT.

The rearrangement joins TRBV9 to TRBJ2-1; D is perhaps TRBD1 (5 bases). The germline CDR1 and CDR2 sequences are SGDLS and YYNGEE. V was shortened by 2 bases and J by 10 bases, with 19 bases between the two germline ends. This CDR3 region has 15 residues. The CDR3 DNA reads as TGTGCCAGCAGCGTGACGCAGGGTGCATCTTACGAGCAGTTCTTC. This sequence encodes CASSVTQGASYEQFF.

This clone was observed a single time. The chain uses TRBV5-8 and TRBJ1-2, with a weak D call TRBD1 (5 bases). Germline V gives CDR1 SGHTS, CDR2 YDEGEE. The CDR3 is 15 residues long. Trimming took 4 bases from V and 4 from J, leaving 17 bases between them. This chain's CDR3 is CASSPQGQGVYGYTF. CDR3 nucleotides: TGTGCCAGCAGCCCCCAGGGCCAGGGCGTCTATGGCTACACCTTC. Based on the CDR3 plus reference TRBV5-8 and TRBJ1-2, the full variable domain is EAGVTQSPTHLIKTRGQQATLRCSPISGHTSVYWYQQALGLGLQFLLWYDEGEERNRGNFPPRFSGRQFPNYSSELNVNALELEDSALYLCASSPQGQGVYGYTFGSGTRLTVV.

The chain couples TRBV2 to TRBJ1-1; 7 bases line up with TRBD1. V lost 7 bases, J lost 0 bases, and 5 bases stayed unmatched. Germline V gives CDR1 SNHLY, CDR2 FYNNEI. CDR3 size: 14 residues. CDR3 protein: CASIGGGLNTEAFF. The DNA of the CDR3 is TGTGCCAGCATTGGAGGGGGCTTGAACACTGAAGCTTTCTTT. Looking up the rest from reference TRBV2 and TRBJ1-1 gives the full variable domain: EPEVTQTPSHQVTQMGQEVILRCVPISNHLYFYWYRQILGQKVEFLVSFYNNEISEKSEIFDDQFSVERPDGSNFTLKIRSTKLEDSAMYFCASIGGGLNTEAFFGQGTRLTVV.

The gene calls are TRBV7-8 and TRBJ1-2; TRBD1 matches at 8 bases. J lost 3 bases, V lost 3 bases, and 3 bases had no gene match. Germline V lookup: CDR1 SGHVS, CDR2 FQNEAQ. The CDR3 extends over 14 amino acids. CDR3: CASSFYRGDYGYTF. The CDR3 DNA reads as TGTGCCAGCAGCTTCTACAGGGGGGACTATGGCTACACCTTC.

The chain employs TRBV7-8 and TRBJ1-1; D is perhaps TRBD1 (6 bases). The CDR3 runs to 14 residues. CDR1 is SGHVS, CDR2 FQNEAQ, per germline. V lost 3 bases and J lost 5, with 13 bases in between. DNA of the CDR3: TGTGCCAGCAGCTTCCGGGTTCAGGGGACTGAAGCTTTCTTT. Its protein product is CASSFRVQGTEAFF.